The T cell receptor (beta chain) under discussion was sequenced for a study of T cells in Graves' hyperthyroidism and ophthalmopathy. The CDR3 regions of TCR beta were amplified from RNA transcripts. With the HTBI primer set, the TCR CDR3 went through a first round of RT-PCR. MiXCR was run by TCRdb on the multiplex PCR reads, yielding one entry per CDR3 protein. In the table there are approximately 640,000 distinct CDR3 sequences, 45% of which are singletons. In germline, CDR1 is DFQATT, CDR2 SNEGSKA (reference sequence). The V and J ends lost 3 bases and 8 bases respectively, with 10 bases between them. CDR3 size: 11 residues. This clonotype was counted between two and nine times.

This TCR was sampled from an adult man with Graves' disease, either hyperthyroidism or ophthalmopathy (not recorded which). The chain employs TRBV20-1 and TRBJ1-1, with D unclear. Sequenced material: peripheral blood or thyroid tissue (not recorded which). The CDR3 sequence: CSASEDNEAFF. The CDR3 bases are TGCAGTGCTAGTGAAGACAACGAAGCTTTCTTT.